Listed below are T cell receptor beta chains from one sample, sequenced in a study of shared clonotypes between healthy human individuals. Sequencing was performed with immunoSEQ multiplex PCR; in TCRdb, only in-frame clones are kept and a portion is missing. The sample lists a few million clones, about 92% seen once, with 0.39% in the top ten. Sample: naive CD4+ T cells from PBMCs. The receptors originated from a man aged 18 to 29 in good health. Some clones in this sample may be carry-over from other donors' samples. The CDR3 runs from the conserved cysteine through the conserved F or W. A D gene is named only where the DNA matches it firmly. Clone size appears in some rows only: once, few, many, or a class for an expanded clone.

clone_size d_call j_call v_call cdr3_aa cdr3_nt
. TRBD2 TRBJ2-3 TRBV6-1 CASSEVVGLAGHSTDTQYF TGTGCCAGCAGTGAAGTCGTAGGACTAGCGGGTCATAGCACAGATACGCAGTATTTT
. TRBD2 TRBJ2-7 TRBV13 CASSSTSGSYEQYF TGTGCCAGCAGCTCGACTAGCGGTAGCTACGAGCAGTACTTC
. . TRBJ1-1 TRBV28 CASNQGRGAFF TGTGCCAGCAACCAGGGGAGGGGGGCTTTCTTT
. . TRBJ1-3 TRBV4-1 CASSRRADGSSGNTIYF TGCGCCAGCAGCCGAAGGGCCGACGGAAGCTCTGGAAACACCATATATTTT
. . TRBJ1-2 TRBV7-6 CASSPTRNYGYTF TGTGCCAGCAGCCCGACTAGGAATTATGGCTACACCTTC
. TRBD2 TRBJ2-1 TRBV27 CASTLAGGSEQFF TGTGCCAGCACCCTGGCGGGAGGTAGTGAGCAGTTCTTC
once TRBD1 TRBJ1-2 TRBV6-4 CASRSQGANYRNYGYTF TGTGCCAGCAGGTCACAGGGGGCGAATTATAGAAACTATGGCTACACCTTC
. TRBD1 TRBJ1-5 TRBV30 CAWSPDRGGNQPQHF TGTGCCTGGAGTCCAGACAGGGGTGGCAATCAGCCCCAGCATTTT
. . TRBJ1-1 TRBV29-1 CSVGRRTNTEAFF TGCAGCGTGGGAAGACGGACTAACACTGAAGCTTTCTTT
. . TRBJ1-2 TRBV5-1 CASSLADSNYGYTF TGCGCCAGCAGCTTGGCGGACAGTAACTATGGCTACACCTTC
. . TRBJ2-1 TRBV9 CASSENRVYPYNEQFF TGTGCCAGCAGCGAAAACCGGGTCTACCCATACAATGAGCAGTTCTTC